This record looks at one T cell receptor beta chain sequence and its context. Researchers ran the PCR with 60 Vbeta and 13 Jbeta primers. The protocol was immunoSEQ multiplex PCR, while the TCRdb copy is restricted to in-frame clones and leaves out a portion. The sample shows 60,000 to 70,000 clones, and around 15% sits with its ten largest clones. The germline V and J ends were trimmed by 4 bases and 0 bases, with 16 bases remaining between them. This CDR3 is 17 amino acids long. Germline V CDR1 and CDR2: SGHRS, YFSETQ. The data derive from a study of cytomegalovirus exposure and HLA in healthy donors.

The receptor comes from a boy younger than 18 in good health and CMV-seronegative. V gene TRBV5-1 combines with J gene TRBJ1-4, with D tentatively TRBD1 (5 bases). Sample: PBMCs. The CDR3 loop reads CASSIGGSTATNEKLFF. The CDR3 DNA is TGCGCCAGCAGCATTGGGGGGTCAACAGCAACTAATGAAAAACTGTTTTTT.